The present T cell receptor beta chain was sequenced within a study of cytotoxic CD8 clonotypes in ibrutinib-treated CLL (dated by TCRdb to the early 2020s). As for the study more broadly: The cohort had 11 relapsed/refractory and roughly 15 treatment-naive patients; 17 to 18 were IGHV unmutated. Response samples were obtained after a median of 12 months of treatment, with a range of roughly 6 to 40 months. Patients were still on ibrutinib when every remission and progressive disease sample was collected. An average of roughly 270,000 productive templates and some 100,000 productive rearrangements was obtained per sample. Cryopreserved peripheral blood mononuclear cells were obtained prior to treatment, at the time of response, and at either disease progression or sustained remission. Longitudinal samples were obtainable from about 30% of the roughly 86 participants in the trial. Responses were partial in roughly 25 patients and complete in 2; after median around 66 months follow-up, about 14 stayed in remission and 12 progressed. The full study reports these points: Public clonotypes were rare and either shrank or stayed stable during treatment, and the rise in clonality at ibrutinib response reflected expansion of private clonotypes. Baseline clonality exceeded that of age-matched healthy donors and correlated strongly with circulating CD8+ T-cell counts. At ibrutinib response clonality went up, during sustained remission it held steady, and at progression it dropped back toward baseline. Lymph node repertoires were not examined, and the timing of sampling was not matched between patients in sustained remission and those whose disease progressed.

Sample time point, as interpreted from the label and publication: roughly 23 months on ibrutinib. For TCR beta library preparation, 2 to 2.5 micrograms of genomic DNA were isolated from cryopreserved PBMCs. Longitudinal blood samples from CLL patients on ibrutinib monotherapy underwent high-throughput TCR beta sequencing. The patients took part in an open-label, single-center phase 2 trial of ibrutinib monotherapy. The germline V gene (reference sequence) yields SEHNR for CDR1 and FQNEAQ for CDR2. The CDR3 runs 16 amino acids, cysteine and phenylalanine included. This entry keeps only the CDR3 DNA: 48 bases, framed from base 1. Trimming accounts for 5 bases at V and 8 bases at J, while the number of junction bases matched to no gene is 14. The goal of deep resolution MiSeq sequencing was a depth between 1 in 1 million and 1 in 200,000 T cells, and coverage averaged 10x per clonotype. The immunoSEQ hsTCRB Kit was used to generate the TCR beta libraries. From the authors' description of their analysis: The data were analyzed with ImmunoSEQ Analyzer and ImmunoSEQ Data Assistant, and V, D and J gene assignments followed IMGT definitions. Clonality was computed as one minus normalized Shannon entropy of productive rearrangement frequencies, ranging from 0 to 1. Public clonotype analysis was restricted to overrepresented clonotypes comprising at least 0.05% of each patient's repertoire. Around 14 repertoires from age-matched healthy donors, obtained from immuneACCESS, served as clonality controls. What TCRdb holds here is the immuneACCESS table cut down to in-frame rearrangements. Part of the clones is not present; checked against another copy, under half of the missing clones reflect an unresolved V gene, and the others are unexplained. D and trimming were read from the DNA, whereas the V and J calls and clone size are those reported in that table. The sample table contains some 76,000 clones; only one count was recorded for over 80% of them. Together, the top ten hold about 38% of the sample.

Notes on this clone: This clone's antigen is unknown. Base quality data are lacking; no much larger clone is found one base away.

This receptor was obtained from a human donor with chronic lymphocytic leukemia. The material was PBMCs, obtained after 24 months of ibrutinib treatment. The chain employs TRBV7-9 and TRBJ2-1; 8 central nucleotides agree with TRBD2. In nucleotides, the sequence is TGTGCCAGCAGCATAGGGACTAGGGCGGATCTCGATGAGCAGTTCTTC. Translated, it gives CASSIGTRADLDEQFF. With the portions outside the CDR3 filled from the reference TRBV7-9 and TRBJ2-1 genes, the complete variable region becomes DTGVSQNPRHKITKRGQNVTFRCDPISEHNRLYWYRQTLGQGPEFLTYFQNEAQLEKSRLLSDRFSAERPKGSFSTLEIQRTEQGDSAMYLCASSIGTRADLDEQFFGPGTRLTVL.